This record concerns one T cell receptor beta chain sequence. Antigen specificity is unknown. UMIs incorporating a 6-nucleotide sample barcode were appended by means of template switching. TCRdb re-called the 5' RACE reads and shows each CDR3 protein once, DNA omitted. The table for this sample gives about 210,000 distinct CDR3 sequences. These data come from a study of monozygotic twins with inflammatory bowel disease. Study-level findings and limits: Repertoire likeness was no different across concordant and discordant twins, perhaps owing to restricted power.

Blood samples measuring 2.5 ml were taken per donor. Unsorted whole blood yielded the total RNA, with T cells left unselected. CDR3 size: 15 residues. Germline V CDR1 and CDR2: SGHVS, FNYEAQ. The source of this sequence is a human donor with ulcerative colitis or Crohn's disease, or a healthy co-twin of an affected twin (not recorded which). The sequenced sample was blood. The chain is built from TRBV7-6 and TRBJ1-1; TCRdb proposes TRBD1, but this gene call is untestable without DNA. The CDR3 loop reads CASSLAQGPNTEAFF.